This T cell receptor (beta chain) derives from a study of cytomegalovirus exposure and HLA in healthy donors. In the PCR, 60 Vbeta and 13 Jbeta primers were used. Clones were sequenced by immunoSEQ multiplex PCR, and TCRdb holds only the in-frame ones, with some missing. The sample holds some 130,000 clones, 77% seen once. The CDR3 extends over 13 amino acids. V lost 5 bases and J lost 1; bases outside the gene matches: 2. Germline values: CDR1 GTSNPN, CDR2 SVGIG (reference sequence). This TCR came from a man between 25 and 39 years old in good health and CMV-seronegative. Sequencing used PBMCs. The V gene is TRBV30, the J gene TRBJ1-2; 9 nucleotides agree with TRBD1. As DNA, the CDR3 is TGTGCCTGGGGGACAGGGCTTAACTATGGCTACACCTTC. Its translation: CAWGTGLNYGYTF.